These 14 T cell receptor beta chains were sequenced from one sample in a study of post-analysis software for immune sequencing data. Study results and limitations: Comparison of patients with controls showed a handful of TRBV segments more frequent in patients, TRBV5-6, TRBV5-1 and TRBV20-1 among them.

Each TCR beta cDNA library carried unique molecular identifiers. TCRdb re-analysed the PCR reads in MiXCR, keeping a single row per CDR3 protein. In the table there are roughly 430,000 distinct CDR3 sequences, less than 40% of which are singletons. These receptors' antigens are unknown. The specimen sequenced was blood. These receptors originate from a girl aged 2 to 10 with multiple sclerosis.

There are a few counts of this clonotype. The chain has TRBV9 and TRBJ1-2; no reliable D call. V lost 1 base and J 8 bases, leaving 15 bases between the germline ends. CDR1 is SGDLS and CDR2 is YYNGEE in the germline V gene. CDR3 size: 14 residues. CDR3 amino acids: CASSVTPGGLGYTF. In DNA, the CDR3 is TGTGCCAGCAGCGTAACACCTGGAGGGCTAGGCTACACCTTC.

The rearrangement links TRBV7-3 to TRBJ2-1, with TRBD2 matching 13 bases. V dropped 4 bases and J dropped 7; count of bases not matched to a gene: 7. From germline, CDR1 is SGHTA and CDR2 FQGTGA. CDR3 length: 16 residues. CDR3 nucleotides: TGTGCCAGCAGCTCCCTGACTAGCGGGGGGCCTAATGAGCAGTTCTTC. Its protein is CASSSLTSGGPNEQFF.

The J gene is TRBJ1-5, the V gene TRBV7-9; tentatively, D is TRBD1 (6 bases). With 5 bases removed from V and 9 bases from J, the gap between germline ends came to 14 bases. Germline V CDR1 and CDR2: SEHNR, FQNEAQ (reference sequence). The CDR3 runs 13 residues. CDR3 sequence: CASSRERGRPQHF. The CDR3 coding sequence is TGTGCCAGCAGCCGAGAAAGGGGGAGGCCCCAGCATTTT. Full variable domain (rest looked up from reference TRBV7-9 and TRBJ1-5): DTGVSQNPRHKITKRGQNVTFRCDPISEHNRLYWYRQTLGQGPEFLTYFQNEAQLEKSRLLSDRFSAERPKGSFSTLEIQRTEQGDSAMYLCASSRERGRPQHFGDGTRLSIL.

This clonotype has only a few counts. V is TRBV4-3 and J is TRBJ2-1, with a tentative D call TRBD2 (5 bases). This CDR3 region has 13 residues. The V gene's germline CDR1 is LGHNA and CDR2 YSLEER. V lost 1 base to trimming and J lost 7 bases, with 8 bases between them. CDR3 in amino acids: CASSQVARNEQFF. The CDR3 DNA sequence: TGCGCCAGCAGCCAAGTAGCGCGAAATGAGCAGTTCTTC.

This clonotype was seen more than once but under ten times. The rearrangement joins TRBV20-1 to TRBJ2-1, with unresolved D. Germline lookup yields CDR1 DFQATT and CDR2 SNEGSKA (reference sequence). The CDR3 is made up of 14 amino acids. V dropped 5 bases and J dropped 8 bases, with 19 bases sitting between them. Here the CDR3 reads CSAPPRGVTDEQFF. The CDR3 DNA follows: TGCAGTGCTCCGCCTCGTGGCGTCACTGATGAGCAGTTCTTC.

This clonotype appeared once. CDR3 in amino acids: CSARKKGLNTEAFF. The CDR3, as DNA: TGCAGTGCTAGGAAGAAAGGGTTGAACACTGAAGCTTTCTTT. The chain links TRBV20-1 to TRBJ1-1, with D unresolved. Germline V gives CDR1 DFQATT, CDR2 SNEGSKA (reference sequence). V dropped 3 bases and J dropped 0 bases, with 11 bases sitting between them. The CDR3 contains 14 residues.

The V call is TRBV12-3 or TRBV12-4, the J call TRBJ2-3; 10 bases align to TRBD1. The CDR3 runs to 16 residues. After removal of 6 bases from V and 3 bases from J, the junction contained 9 bases not matched to a gene. CDR3 DNA sequence: TGTGCCAGCAGCTTTGCAAGGGGACAGGGGACAGATACGCAGTATTTT. Translating it yields CASSFARGQGTDTQYF.

The J gene is TRBJ1-1, the V gene TRBV29-1, with D unclear. V was pared by 6 bases and J by 6 bases, with 14 bases between. CDR1 is SQVTM and CDR2 is ANQGSEA in the germline V gene. CDR3 size: 12 residues. The CDR3 DNA reads TGCAGCGTCACTCTTGATTTGGCTGAAGCTTTCTTT. Translation: CSVTLDLAEAFF.

This chain connects TRBV7-2 to TRBJ2-5, with 7 bases matching TRBD2. The CDR3 has 14 amino acids. V lost 1 base, J lost 5 bases, and 4 bases stayed unmatched. Per germline, CDR1 SGHTA and CDR2 FQGNSA. The CDR3 here is CASSLGGGSETQYF. DNA of the CDR3: TGTGCCAGCAGCTTAGGGGGGGGGAGCGAGACCCAGTACTTC.

This clonotype has only a few counts. This chain uses TRBV4-2 with TRBJ2-3; 8 bases align to TRBD2. This CDR3 has 14 residues. Germline V CDR1 and CDR2: LGHNA, YNFKEQ. V dropped 1 base and J dropped 5; count of bases not matched to a gene: 2. The CDR3 spells CASSQGLARDTQYF. The DNA for the CDR3 is TGTGCCAGCAGCCAAGGACTAGCGAGAGATACGCAGTATTTT.

A few counts support this clonotype. The chain employs TRBV29-1 and TRBJ1-1; the D gene is possibly TRBD1 (5 bases). This CDR3 region has 11 residues. In germline, CDR1 is SQVTM, CDR2 ANQGSEA. CDR3 protein: CSEQGETEAFF. For the CDR3, the DNA is TGCAGTGAACAAGGGGAGACTGAAGCTTTCTTT.

As to this clonotype: A junction boundary mismatches the germline segment, possibly from a read error. For the CDR3, the DNA is TGTGCCAGTAACCCCGTGGACCTCAGTGGAGCAGATGCGCAGTATTTT. This gives the protein CASNPVDLSGADAQYF. The V call is TRBV19, the J call TRBJ2-3; D not certain. Germline lookup yields CDR1 LNHDA and CDR2 SQIVND (reference sequence). The CDR3 totals 16 residues.

This clonotype has a handful of counts. The J gene is TRBJ2-1, the V gene TRBV7-9; 8 positions match TRBD2. Germline assignment: CDR1 SEHNR and CDR2 FQNEAQ (reference sequence). With V trimmed by 1 base and J by 4 bases, 6 bases remained unmatched. CDR3 length: 16 residues. The CDR3 sequence is CASSLEVQRGYNEQFF. The CDR3 nucleotides read TGTGCCAGCAGCTTAGAGGTCCAGCGGGGGTACAATGAGCAGTTCTTC.

This clonotype appeared a single time. J is TRBJ2-1 and V is TRBV4-1, with 8 bases lining up with TRBD2. Germline CDR1 is MGHRA and CDR2 is YSYEKL. Trimming took 1 base from V and 8 from J; bases not matched to a gene: 16. The CDR3 has 18 amino acids. Here the CDR3 DNA reads TGCGCCAGCAGCCAAGCGGGGTTAGCGGGACGTTGGGGCGATGAGCAGTTCTTC. Protein product: CASSQAGLAGRWGDEQFF.